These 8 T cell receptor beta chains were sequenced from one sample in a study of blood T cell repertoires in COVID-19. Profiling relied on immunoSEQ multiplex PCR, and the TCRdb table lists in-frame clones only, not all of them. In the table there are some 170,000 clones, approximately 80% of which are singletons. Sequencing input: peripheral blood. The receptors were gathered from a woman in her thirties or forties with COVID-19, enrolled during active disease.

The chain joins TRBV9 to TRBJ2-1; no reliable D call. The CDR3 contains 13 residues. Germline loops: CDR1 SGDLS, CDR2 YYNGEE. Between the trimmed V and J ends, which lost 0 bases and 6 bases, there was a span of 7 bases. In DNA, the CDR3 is TGTGCCAGCAGCGTAGGCGACTTCAATGAGCAGTTCTTC. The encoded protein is CASSVGDFNEQFF.

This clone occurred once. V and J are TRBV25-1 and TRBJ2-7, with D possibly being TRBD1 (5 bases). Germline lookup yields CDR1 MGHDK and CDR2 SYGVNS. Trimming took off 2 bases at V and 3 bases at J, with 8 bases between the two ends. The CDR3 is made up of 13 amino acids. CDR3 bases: TGTGCCAGCAGTGAAGGACATCTCTACGAGCAGTACTTC. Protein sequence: CASSEGHLYEQYF.

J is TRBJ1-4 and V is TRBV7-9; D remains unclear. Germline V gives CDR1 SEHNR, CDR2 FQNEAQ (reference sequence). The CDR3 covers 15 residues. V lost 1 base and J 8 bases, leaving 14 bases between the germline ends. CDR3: CASSLGSRFAEKLFF. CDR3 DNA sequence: TGTGCCAGCAGCTTAGGGTCCAGGTTTGCGGAAAAACTGTTTTTT. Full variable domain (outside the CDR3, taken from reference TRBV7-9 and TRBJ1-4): DTGVSQNPRHKITKRGQNVTFRCDPISEHNRLYWYRQTLGQGPEFLTYFQNEAQLEKSRLLSDRFSAERPKGSFSTLEIQRTEQGDSAMYLCASSLGSRFAEKLFFGSGTQLSVL.

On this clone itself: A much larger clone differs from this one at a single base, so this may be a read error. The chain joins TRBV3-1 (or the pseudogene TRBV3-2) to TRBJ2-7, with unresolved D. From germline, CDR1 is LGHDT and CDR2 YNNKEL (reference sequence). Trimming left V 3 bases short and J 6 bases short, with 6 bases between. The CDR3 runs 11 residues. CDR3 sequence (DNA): TGTGCCAGCAGCCAGTACTTCGAGCAGTACTTC. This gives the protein CASSQYFEQYF.

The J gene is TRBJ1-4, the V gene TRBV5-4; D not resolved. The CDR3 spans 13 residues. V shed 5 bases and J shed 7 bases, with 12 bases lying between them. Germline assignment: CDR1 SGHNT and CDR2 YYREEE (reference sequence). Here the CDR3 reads CASSSGNGEKLFF. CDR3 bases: TGTGCCAGCAGTTCCGGGAACGGTGAAAAACTGTTTTTT.

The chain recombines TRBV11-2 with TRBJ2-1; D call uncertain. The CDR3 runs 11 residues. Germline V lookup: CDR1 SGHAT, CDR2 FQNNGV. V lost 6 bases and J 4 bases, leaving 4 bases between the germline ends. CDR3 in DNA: TGTGCCAGCAGGAGTTACAATGAGCAGTTCTTC. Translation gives CASRSYNEQFF.

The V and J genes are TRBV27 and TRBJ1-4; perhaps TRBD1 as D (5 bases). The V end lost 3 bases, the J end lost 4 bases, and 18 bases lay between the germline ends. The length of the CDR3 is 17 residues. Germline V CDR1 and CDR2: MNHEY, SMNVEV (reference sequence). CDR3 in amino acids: CASSFRGITRGNEKLFF. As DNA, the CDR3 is TGTGCCAGCAGTTTCCGGGGGATTACGAGGGGTAATGAAAAACTGTTTTTT. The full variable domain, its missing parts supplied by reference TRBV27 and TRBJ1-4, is EAQVTQNPRYLITVTGKKLTVTCSQNMNHEYMSWYRQDPGLGLRQIYYSMNVEVTDKGDVPEGYKVSRKEKRNFPLILESPSPNQTSLYFCASSFRGITRGNEKLFFGSGTQLSVL.

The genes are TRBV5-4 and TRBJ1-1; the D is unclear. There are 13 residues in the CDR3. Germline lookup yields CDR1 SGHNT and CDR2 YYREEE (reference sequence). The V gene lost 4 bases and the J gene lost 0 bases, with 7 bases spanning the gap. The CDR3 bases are TGTGCCAGCAGCGGGAGTATGAACACTGAAGCTTTCTTT. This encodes CASSGSMNTEAFF. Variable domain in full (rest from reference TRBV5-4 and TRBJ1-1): ETGVTQSPTHLIKTRGQQVTLRCSSQSGHNTVSWYQQALGQGPQFIFQYYREEENGRGNFPPRFSGLQFPNYSSELNVNALELDDSALYLCASSGSMNTEAFFGQGTRLTVV.